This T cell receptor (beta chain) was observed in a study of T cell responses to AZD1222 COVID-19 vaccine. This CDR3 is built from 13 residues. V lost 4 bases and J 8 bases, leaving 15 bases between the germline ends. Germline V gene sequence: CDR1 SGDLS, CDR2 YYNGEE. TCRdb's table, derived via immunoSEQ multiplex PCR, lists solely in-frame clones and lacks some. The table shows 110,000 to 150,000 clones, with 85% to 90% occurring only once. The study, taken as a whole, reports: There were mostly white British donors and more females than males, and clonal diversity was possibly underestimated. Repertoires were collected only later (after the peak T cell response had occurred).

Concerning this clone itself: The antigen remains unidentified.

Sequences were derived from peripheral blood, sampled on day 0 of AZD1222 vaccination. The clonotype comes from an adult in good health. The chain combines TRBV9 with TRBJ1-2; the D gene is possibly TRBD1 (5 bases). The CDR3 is CASSPVWGNGYTF. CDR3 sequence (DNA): TGTGCCAGCAGCCCAGTCTGGGGGAACGGCTACACCTTC.